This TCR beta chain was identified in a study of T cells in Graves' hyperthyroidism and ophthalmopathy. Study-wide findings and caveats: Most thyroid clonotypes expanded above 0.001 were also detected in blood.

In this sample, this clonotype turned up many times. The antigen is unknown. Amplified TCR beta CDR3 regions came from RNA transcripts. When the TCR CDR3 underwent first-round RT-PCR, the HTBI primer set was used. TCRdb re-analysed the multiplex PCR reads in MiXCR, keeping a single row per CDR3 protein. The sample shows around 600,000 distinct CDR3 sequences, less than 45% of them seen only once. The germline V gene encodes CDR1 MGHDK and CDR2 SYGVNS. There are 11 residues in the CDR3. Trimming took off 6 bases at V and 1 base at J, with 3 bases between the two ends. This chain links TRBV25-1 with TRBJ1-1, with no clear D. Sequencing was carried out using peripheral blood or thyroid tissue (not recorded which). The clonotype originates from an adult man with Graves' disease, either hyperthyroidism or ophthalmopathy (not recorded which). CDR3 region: CASRQNTEAFF. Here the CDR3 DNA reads TGTGCCAGCAGACAGAACACTGAAGCTTTCTTT.